This T cell receptor beta chain came from a study of blood T cells in healthy people across ages. Study-level results: Across the age range, TCR beta diversity per million T cells fell in a roughly linear way.

Donors were healthy Caucasian individuals from Russia aged about 6 to 95. Isolation yielded PBMCs, at least 7 million per sample, in every case. This clonotype showed up many times. Its antigen is unknown. For the second PCR, which ran for about 6 to 12 cycles, a sample-barcoded 5' primer and a J-beta primer mix were used. TCRdb re-derived calls from the 5' RACE reads in MiXCR, one entry per CDR3 protein. The repertoire consists of some 640,000 distinct CDR3 sequences, with approximately 30% occurring once and the leading ten covering approximately 15%. CDR1 is MGHDK, CDR2 SYGVNS, per germline. The V end was cut by 4 bases, the J end by 5 bases, with 7 bases between. CDR3 length: 12 residues.

The chain is built from TRBV25-1 and TRBJ2-3, with D perhaps matching TRBD1 (6 bases). The sequence was collected from a woman older than 75 in good health. The sample consisted of blood. CDR3: CASSGGLDTQYF. CDR3 bases: TGTGCCAGCAGTGGGGGGCTAGATACGCAGTATTTT. The complete variable domain, with remaining parts taken from reference TRBV25-1 and TRBJ2-3, reads EADIYQTPRYLVIGTGKKITLECSQTMGHDKMYWYQQDPGMELHLIHYSYGVNSTEKGDLSSESTVSRIRTEHFPLTLESARPSHTSQYLCASSGGLDTQYFGPGTRLTVL.